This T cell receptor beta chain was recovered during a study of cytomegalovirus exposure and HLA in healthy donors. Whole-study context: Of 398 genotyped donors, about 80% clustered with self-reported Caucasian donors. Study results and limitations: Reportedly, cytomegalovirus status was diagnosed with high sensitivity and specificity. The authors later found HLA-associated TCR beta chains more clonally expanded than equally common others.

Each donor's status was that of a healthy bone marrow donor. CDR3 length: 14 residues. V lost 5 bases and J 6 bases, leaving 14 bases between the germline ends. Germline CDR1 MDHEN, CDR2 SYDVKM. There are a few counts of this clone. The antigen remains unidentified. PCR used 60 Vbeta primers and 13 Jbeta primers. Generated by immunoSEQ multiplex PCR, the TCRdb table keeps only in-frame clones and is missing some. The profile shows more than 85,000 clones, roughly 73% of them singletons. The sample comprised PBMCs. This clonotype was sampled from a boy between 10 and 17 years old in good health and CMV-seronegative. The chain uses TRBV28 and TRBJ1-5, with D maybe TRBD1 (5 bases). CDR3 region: CASSLMGGSQPQHF. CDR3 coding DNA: TGTGCCAGCAGTCTGATGGGGGGAAGTCAGCCCCAGCATTTT.